This record looks at one T cell receptor beta chain sequence and its context. Profiled with immunoSEQ multiplex PCR; TCRdb holds only in-frame clones, not every one. The sample yields 30,000 to 40,000 clones, approximately 89% seen once. The CDR3 spans 15 residues. Germline V gene lookup returns CDR1 SNHLY and CDR2 FYNNEI. The ends were cut back, 4 bases at V and 2 bases at J, with 15 bases in the middle. These data are taken from a study of PD-L1 blockade in urothelial cancer. Stated time point: pretreatment peripheral blood. This rearrangement joins TRBV2 to TRBJ2-7; weak D call: TRBD2 (8 bases). This receptor was obtained from a woman aged 60-75 years with urothelial cancer. Source: PBMCs, taken around atezolizumab (anti-PD-L1) treatment. The CDR3 DNA reads as TGTGCCAGCAGTGGGGGACTAGGGGGCCCCTACGAGCAGTACTTC. It specifies CASSGGLGGPYEQYF.